The 8 T cell receptor beta chains given below trace back to one sample, sequenced in a study of blood T cell repertoires in COVID-19. Measured with immunoSEQ multiplex PCR; TCRdb has only the in-frame clones, and not every one. Of almost 200,000 clones listed, roughly 90% are singletons. Sequenced input: peripheral blood. The receptor source for this set is a woman in her seventies with acute or convalescent COVID-19.

J is TRBJ2-2 and V is TRBV9; D possibly corresponds to TRBD1 (6 bases). V was cut by 4 bases and J by 1 base, with 11 bases left in between. Germline V lookup: CDR1 SGDLS, CDR2 YYNGEE. The CDR3 covers 15 residues. In DNA, the CDR3 is TGTGCCAGCAGCCCCCCAGGGGTGAACACCGGGGAGCTGTTTTTT. Its translation is CASSPPGVNTGELFF.

The chain recombines TRBV27 with TRBJ1-6; D possibly corresponds to TRBD1 (6 bases). V was clipped by 5 bases and J by 10 bases, with 12 bases between them. Germline V lookup: CDR1 MNHEY, CDR2 SMNVEV (reference sequence). The length of the CDR3 is 13 residues. CDR3 in DNA: TGTGCCAGCAGTCTTCACAGGGACTCACCCCTCCACTTT. It specifies CASSLHRDSPLHF.

CDR3 residues: CASSTRGLRGYTF. The CDR3 DNA reads as TGTGCCAGCAGTACCAGGGGGCTTCGGGGCTACACCTTC. The gene calls are TRBV6-5 and TRBJ1-2, with 8 bases identical to TRBD1. CDR1 is MNHEY, CDR2 SVGAGI, per germline. This CDR3 has 13 residues. Germline trimming cut 5 bases from V and 8 bases from J; bases unmatched to any gene: 7.

On this clone: An end of the junction does not agree with germline; a read error may underlie this. V and J are TRBV10-3 and TRBJ1-1; tentative D call: TRBD1 (5 bases). The CDR3 sequence is 12 residues long. The germline V gene has CDR1 ENHRY and CDR2 SYGVKD. The CDR3 nucleotides are TGTGCCATCACAACGACAGACTCTGAGGCTTTCTTT. Translated: CAITTTDSEAFF.

There are a few counts of this clone. The chain joins TRBV6-6 to TRBJ2-7, with D uncertain. Trimming removed 2 bases from V and 5 bases from J, with 7 bases in between. This CDR3 comprises 12 residues. Germline values: CDR1 MNHNY, CDR2 SVGAGI (reference sequence). The CDR3 protein is CASSYLQNEQYF. In DNA form, the CDR3 reads TGTGCCAGCAGTTACCTACAGAACGAGCAGTACTTC.

V usage is TRBV18 and J usage is TRBJ2-7; the D gene is possibly TRBD2 (6 bases). This CDR3 contains 14 residues. From germline, CDR1 is KGHSH and CDR2 LQKENI. V was shortened by 6 bases and J by 5 bases, with 17 bases between the two germline ends. CDR3 DNA: TGTGCCAGCTCCCTAGATGGAGGGTACCACGAGCAGTACTTC. Protein sequence: CASSLDGGYHEQYF.

The rearrangement uses TRBV19 and TRBJ2-1; 10 bases line up with TRBD2. CDR1 is LNHDA, CDR2 SQIVND, per germline (reference sequence). Germline trimming cut 7 bases from V and 0 bases from J; bases unmatched to any gene: 12. The CDR3 is made up of 18 amino acids. CDR3 coding DNA: TGTGCCAGTACCCCTAAGCTAGCGGGGGTTCCCTCCTACAATGAGCAGTTCTTC. Amino acid sequence: CASTPKLAGVPSYNEQFF.

On this clone: One end of the junction is discordant with germline, which a read error may explain. The J gene is TRBJ2-7, the V gene TRBV3-1 (or the pseudogene TRBV3-2); 7 bases line up with TRBD1. The CDR3 covers 15 residues. Germline assignment: CDR1 LGHDT and CDR2 YNNKEL (reference sequence). CDR3 loop: CASSDYAGTEYGQYF. CDR3 nucleotide sequence: TGTGCCAGCAGCGACTATGCCGGGACAGAGTACGGGCAGTACTTC.